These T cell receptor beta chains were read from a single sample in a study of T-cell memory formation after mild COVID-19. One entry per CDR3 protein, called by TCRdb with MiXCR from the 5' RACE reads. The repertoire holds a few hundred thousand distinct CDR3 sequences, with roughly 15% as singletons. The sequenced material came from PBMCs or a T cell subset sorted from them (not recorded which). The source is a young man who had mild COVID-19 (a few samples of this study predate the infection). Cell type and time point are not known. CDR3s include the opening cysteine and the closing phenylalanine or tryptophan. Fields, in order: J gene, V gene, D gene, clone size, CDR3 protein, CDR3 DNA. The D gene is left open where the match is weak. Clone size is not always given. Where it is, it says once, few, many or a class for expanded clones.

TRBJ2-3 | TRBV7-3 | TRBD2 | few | CASSGGLAGGDTQYF | TGTGCCAGCAGCGGAGGACTAGCGGGGGGAGATACGCAGTATTTT
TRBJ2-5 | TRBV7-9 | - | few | CASSPTRAPQETQYF | TGTGCCAGCAGCCCAACCAGGGCCCCCCAAGAGACCCAGTACTTC
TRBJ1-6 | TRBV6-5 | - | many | CASSRGGTGGSPLHF | TGTGCCAGCAGTCGCGGGGGGACGGGTGGATCACCCCTCCACTTT
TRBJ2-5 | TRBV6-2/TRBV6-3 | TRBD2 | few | CASSYTAGGAETQYF | TGTGCCAGCAGTTATACAGCGGGGGGGGCAGAGACCCAGTACTTC
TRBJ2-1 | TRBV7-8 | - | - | CASSHGYNEQFF | TGTGCCAGCAGCCACGGATACAATGAGCAGTTCTTC
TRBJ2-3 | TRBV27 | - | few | CASSPLPGASTDTQYF | TGTGCCAGCAGCCCCCTACCTGGGGCGAGCACAGATACGCAGTATTTT
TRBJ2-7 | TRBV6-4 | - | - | CASSDRAGYEQYF | TGTGCCAGCAGTGACCGGGCGGGGTACGAGCAGTACTTC
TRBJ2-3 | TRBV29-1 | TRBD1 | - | CSVQGGLDRVFDTQYF | TGCAGCGTTCAAGGAGGGTTGGACAGGGTGTTCGATACGCAGTATTTT
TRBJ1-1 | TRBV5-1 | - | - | CASSSWRGSGTNTEAFF | TGCGCCAGCAGCTCCTGGAGGGGGTCAGGTACGAACACTGAAGCTTTCTTT
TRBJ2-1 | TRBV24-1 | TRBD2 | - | CATSDSPGTRSYNEQFF | TGTGCCACCAGTGATAGCCCCGGGACTAGGAGTTACAATGAGCAGTTCTTC
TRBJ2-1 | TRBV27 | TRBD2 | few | CASSSTSGGRNEQFF | TGTGCCAGCAGTTCGACTAGCGGGGGGCGTAATGAGCAGTTCTTC
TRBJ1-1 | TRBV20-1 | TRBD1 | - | CSARQGAANTEAFF | TGCAGTGCCCGACAGGGGGCGGCGAACACTGAAGCTTTCTTT
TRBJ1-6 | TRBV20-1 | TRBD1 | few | CSASIRQGSSPLHF | TGCAGTGCTAGCATACGACAGGGTAGTTCACCCCTCCACTTT
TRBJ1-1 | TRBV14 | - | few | CASSQRMGTEAFF | TGTGCCAGCAGCCAAAGGATGGGAACTGAAGCTTTCTTT
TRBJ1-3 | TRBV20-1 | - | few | CSARVLTSGNTIYF | TGCAGTGCTAGAGTACTAACCTCTGGAAACACCATATATTTT
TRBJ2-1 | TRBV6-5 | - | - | CASSLVTSRSYNEQFF | TGTGCCAGCAGTTTAGTAACTAGCCGGTCCTACAATGAGCAGTTCTTC
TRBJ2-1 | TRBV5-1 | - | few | CASSLSAQVSYNEQFF | TGCGCCAGCAGCTTGTCGGCACAGGTCTCCTACAATGAGCAGTTCTTC
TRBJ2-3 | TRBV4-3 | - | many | CASSQELGIQRGMGTDTQYF | TGCGCCAGCAGCCAAGAGTTAGGGATTCAGAGAGGTATGGGCACAGATACGCAGTATTTT
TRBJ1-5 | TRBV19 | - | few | CASSRATGRSNQPQHF | TGTGCCAGTAGTAGAGCCACAGGGAGGTCCAATCAGCCCCAGCATTTT